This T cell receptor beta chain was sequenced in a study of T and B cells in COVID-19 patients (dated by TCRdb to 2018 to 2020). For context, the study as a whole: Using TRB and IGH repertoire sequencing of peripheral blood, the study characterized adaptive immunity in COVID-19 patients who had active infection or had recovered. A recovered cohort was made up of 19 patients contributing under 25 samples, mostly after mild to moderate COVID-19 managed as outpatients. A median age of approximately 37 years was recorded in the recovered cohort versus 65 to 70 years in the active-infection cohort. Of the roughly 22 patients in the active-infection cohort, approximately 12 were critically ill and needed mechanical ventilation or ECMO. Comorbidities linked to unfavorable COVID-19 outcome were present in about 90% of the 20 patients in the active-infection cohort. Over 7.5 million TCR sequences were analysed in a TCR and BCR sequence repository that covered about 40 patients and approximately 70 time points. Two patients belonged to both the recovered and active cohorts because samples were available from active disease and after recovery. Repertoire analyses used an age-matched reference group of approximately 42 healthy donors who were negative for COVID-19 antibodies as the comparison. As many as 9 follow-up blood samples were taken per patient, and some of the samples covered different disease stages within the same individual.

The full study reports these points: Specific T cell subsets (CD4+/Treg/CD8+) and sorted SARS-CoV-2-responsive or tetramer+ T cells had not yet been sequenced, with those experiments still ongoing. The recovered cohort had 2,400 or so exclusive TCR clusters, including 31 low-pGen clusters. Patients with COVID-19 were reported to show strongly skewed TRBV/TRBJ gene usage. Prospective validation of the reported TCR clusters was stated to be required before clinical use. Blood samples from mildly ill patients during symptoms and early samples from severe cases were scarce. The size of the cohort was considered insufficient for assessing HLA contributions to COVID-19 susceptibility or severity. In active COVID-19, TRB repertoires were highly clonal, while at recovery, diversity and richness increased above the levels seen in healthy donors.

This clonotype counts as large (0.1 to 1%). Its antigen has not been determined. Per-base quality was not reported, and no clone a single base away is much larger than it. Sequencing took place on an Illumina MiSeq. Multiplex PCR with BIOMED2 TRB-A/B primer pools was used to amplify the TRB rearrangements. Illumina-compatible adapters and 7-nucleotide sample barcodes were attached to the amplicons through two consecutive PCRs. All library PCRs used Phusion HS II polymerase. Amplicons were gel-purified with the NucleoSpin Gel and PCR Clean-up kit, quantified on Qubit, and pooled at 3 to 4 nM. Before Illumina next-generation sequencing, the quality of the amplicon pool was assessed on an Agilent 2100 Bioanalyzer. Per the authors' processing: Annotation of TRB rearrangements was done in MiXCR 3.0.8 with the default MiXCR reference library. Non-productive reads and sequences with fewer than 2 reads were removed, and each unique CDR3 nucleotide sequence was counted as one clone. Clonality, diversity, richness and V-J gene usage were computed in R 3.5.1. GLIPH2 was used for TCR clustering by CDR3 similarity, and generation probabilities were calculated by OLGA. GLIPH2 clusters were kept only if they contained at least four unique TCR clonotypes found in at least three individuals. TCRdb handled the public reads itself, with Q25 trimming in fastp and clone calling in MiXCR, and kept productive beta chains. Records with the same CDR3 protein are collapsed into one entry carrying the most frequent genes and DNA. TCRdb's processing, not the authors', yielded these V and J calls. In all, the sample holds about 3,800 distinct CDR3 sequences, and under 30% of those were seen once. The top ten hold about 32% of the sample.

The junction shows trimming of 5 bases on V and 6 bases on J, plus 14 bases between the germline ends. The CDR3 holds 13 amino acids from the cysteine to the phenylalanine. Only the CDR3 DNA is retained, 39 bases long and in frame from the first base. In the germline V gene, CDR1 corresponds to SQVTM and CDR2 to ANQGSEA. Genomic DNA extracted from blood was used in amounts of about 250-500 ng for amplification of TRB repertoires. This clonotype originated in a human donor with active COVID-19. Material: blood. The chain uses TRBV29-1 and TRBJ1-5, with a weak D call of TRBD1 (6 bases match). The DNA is TGCAGCGTTCAGCTACAGGGTGCTCAGCCCCAGCATTTT. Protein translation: CSVQLQGAQPQHF.